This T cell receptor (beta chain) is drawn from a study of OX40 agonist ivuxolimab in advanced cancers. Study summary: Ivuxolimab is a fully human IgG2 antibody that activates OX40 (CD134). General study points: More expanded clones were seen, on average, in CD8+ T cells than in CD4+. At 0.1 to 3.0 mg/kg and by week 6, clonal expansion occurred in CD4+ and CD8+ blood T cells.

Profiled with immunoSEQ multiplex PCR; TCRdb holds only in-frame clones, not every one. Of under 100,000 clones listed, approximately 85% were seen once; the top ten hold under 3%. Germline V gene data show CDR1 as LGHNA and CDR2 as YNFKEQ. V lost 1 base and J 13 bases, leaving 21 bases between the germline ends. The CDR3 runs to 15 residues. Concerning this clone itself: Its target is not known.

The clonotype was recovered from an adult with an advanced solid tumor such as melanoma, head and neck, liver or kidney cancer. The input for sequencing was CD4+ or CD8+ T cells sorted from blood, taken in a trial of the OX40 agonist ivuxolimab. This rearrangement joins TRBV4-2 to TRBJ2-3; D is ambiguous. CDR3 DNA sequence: TGTGCCAGCAGCCAAGGGACCCCGACCCGAGACATGGAGTATTTT. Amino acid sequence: CASSQGTPTRDMEYF.